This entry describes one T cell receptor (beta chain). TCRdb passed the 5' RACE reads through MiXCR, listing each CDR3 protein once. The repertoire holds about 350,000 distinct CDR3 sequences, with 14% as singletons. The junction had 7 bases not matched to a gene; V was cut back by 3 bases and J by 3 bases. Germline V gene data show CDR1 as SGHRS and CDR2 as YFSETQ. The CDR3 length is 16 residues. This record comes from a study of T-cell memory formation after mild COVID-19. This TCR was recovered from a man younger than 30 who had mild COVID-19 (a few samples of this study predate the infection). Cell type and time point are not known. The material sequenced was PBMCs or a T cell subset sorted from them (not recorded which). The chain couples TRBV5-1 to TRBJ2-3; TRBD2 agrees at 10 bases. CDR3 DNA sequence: TGCGCCAGCAGCTCAAGTCTAGCGGGGGTAACAGATACGCAGTATTTT. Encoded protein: CASSSSLAGVTDTQYF.